These 15 T cell receptor beta chains came from one sample sequenced in a study of blood T cell repertoires in COVID-19. This table comes from immunoSEQ multiplex PCR, and its TCRdb copy is limited to in-frame clones, with some not included. The sample consists of about 190,000 clones, 80% to 85% of them appearing once. The sequenced sample consisted of peripheral blood. The receptors here all came from a woman aged 25 to 39 with acute or convalescent COVID-19.

V is TRBV7-2 and J is TRBJ1-1; the match to TRBD1 covers 10 bases. The length of the CDR3 is 14 residues. Germline V gene data show CDR1 as SGHTA and CDR2 as FQGNSA. Losses at the gene ends were 6 bases for V and 3 bases for J; bases not matched to a gene: 4. CDR3 sequence: CASRGGTGDTEAFF. In DNA, the CDR3 is TGTGCCAGCAGGGGGGGGACAGGGGACACTGAAGCTTTCTTT.

The rearrangement links TRBV12-3 or TRBV12-4 to TRBJ2-7; D is undetermined. CDR3 length: 12 residues. The V end lost 5 bases, the J end lost 3 bases, and 8 bases lay between the germline ends. The CDR3 spells CASSQEFYEQYF. For the CDR3, the DNA is TGTGCCAGCAGTCAGGAATTCTACGAGCAGTACTTC.

The chain recombines TRBV11-3 with TRBJ2-3, with 7 bases that match TRBD1. The CDR3 spans 15 residues. Germline CDR1 SGHNT, CDR2 YENEEA. V was pared by 5 bases and J by 2 bases, with 7 bases of the junction left unmatched. CDR3 in DNA: TGTGCCAGCAGCCCAGGACAGGATTTCACAGATACGCAGTATTTT. This gives the protein CASSPGQDFTDTQYF. The full variable domain, its missing parts supplied by reference TRBV11-3 and TRBJ2-3, is EAGVVQSPRYKIIEKKQPVAFWCNPISGHNTLYWYLQNLGQGPELLIRYENEEAVDDSQLPKDRFSAERLKGVDSTLKIQPAELGDSAVYLCASSPGQDFTDTQYFGPGTRLTVL.

The chain joins TRBV28 to TRBJ2-2, with D perhaps TRBD2 (5 bases). Germline V gene data show CDR1 as MDHEN and CDR2 as SYDVKM. V gave up 6 bases and J gave up 6 bases, with 11 bases separating them. This CDR3 has 13 residues. DNA for the CDR3: TGTGCCAGCAGGAAACTAGTATCCGGGGAGCTGTTTTTT. Its protein product is CASRKLVSGELFF.

This clone was observed a handful of times. This chain links TRBV19 with TRBJ1-1; 8 bases are shared with TRBD1. Germline CDR1 reads LNHDA; CDR2 reads SQIVND (reference sequence). The J segment lost 2 bases and the V segment lost 4 bases, leaving 3 bases of the junction unmatched. The CDR3 spans 14 residues. The CDR3 loop is CASSTQGANTEAFF. Written as DNA, the CDR3 is TGTGCCAGTAGTACTCAGGGGGCAAACACTGAAGCTTTCTTT.

The J gene is TRBJ1-5, the V gene TRBV5-1; D is undetermined. The CDR3 is 13 residues long. The V gene's germline CDR1 is SGHRS and CDR2 YFSETQ. V gave up 4 bases and J gave up 4 bases, with 9 bases separating them. The CDR3 protein is CASSRGGNQPQHF. CDR3 DNA sequence: TGCGCCAGCAGCCGGGGAGGAAATCAGCCCCAGCATTTT.

V usage is TRBV7-9 and J usage is TRBJ1-4; 7 bases agree with TRBD1. In germline, CDR1 is SEHNR, CDR2 FQNEAQ (reference sequence). The CDR3 loop spans 15 amino acids. The J segment lost 5 bases and the V segment lost 5 bases, leaving 8 bases of the junction unmatched. The CDR3 sequence: CASSRRSRGNEKLFF. The CDR3 DNA follows: TGTGCCAGCAGCCGCAGGTCCAGGGGGAATGAAAAACTGTTTTTT. The full variable domain, completed using reference TRBV7-9 and TRBJ1-4, is DTGVSQNPRHKITKRGQNVTFRCDPISEHNRLYWYRQTLGQGPEFLTYFQNEAQLEKSRLLSDRFSAERPKGSFSTLEIQRTEQGDSAMYLCASSRRSRGNEKLFFGSGTQLSVL.

CDR3 in amino acids: CSASDRDRGYTDTQYF. The CDR3 bases are TGCAGTGCTAGTGATAGGGACAGGGGTTACACAGATACGCAGTATTTT. The chain links TRBV20-1 to TRBJ2-3, with 10 bases matching TRBD1. The CDR3 totals 16 residues. Looked up from germline, CDR1 is DFQATT and CDR2 is SNEGSKA (reference sequence). The trim removed 3 bases at V and 2 bases at J, leaving 8 bases unmatched.

The chain is built from TRBV27 and TRBJ2-7; TRBD1 matches 11 bases. Germline V CDR1 and CDR2: MNHEY, SMNVEV (reference sequence). There are 15 residues in the CDR3. With 6 bases clipped from V and 4 bases from J, the junction kept 8 bases outside the gene matches. The CDR3 DNA sequence: TGTGCCAGCAGATTTTTAGGACAGGGGGCTTACGAGCAGTACTTC. Residues: CASRFLGQGAYEQYF.

The V and J genes are TRBV28 and TRBJ1-2, with TRBD1 matching over 7 bases. CDR3 length: 13 residues. With V trimmed by 6 bases and J by 3 bases, 4 bases remained unmatched. Germline values: CDR1 MDHEN, CDR2 SYDVKM. CDR3 protein: CASSETGDYGYTF. For the CDR3, the DNA is TGTGCCAGCAGCGAAACAGGGGACTATGGCTACACCTTC.

This clone appeared once. This sequence joins TRBV5-1 and TRBJ2-7; 11 bases line up with TRBD2. Looked up from germline, CDR1 is SGHRS and CDR2 is YFSETQ. V lost 5 bases, J lost 3 bases, and 7 bases stayed unmatched. The length of the CDR3 is 15 residues. The CDR3 nucleotides are TGCGCCAGCAGTATCGGACTAGCGGGCCACTACGAGCAGTACTTC. Translated: CASSIGLAGHYEQYF.

The V gene is TRBV7-2, the J gene TRBJ2-1; 15 nucleotides agree with TRBD2. The germline gives CDR1 SGHTA, CDR2 FQGNSA. Losses at the gene ends were 5 bases for V and 2 bases for J; bases not matched to a gene: 1. The CDR3 is 16 residues long. The CDR3 coding sequence is TGTGCCAGCAGCCGGACTAGCGGGGGGGCCTACAATGAGCAGTTCTTC. Its translation: CASSRTSGGAYNEQFF.

The chain couples TRBV19 to TRBJ1-2, with 7 bases matching TRBD1. V dropped 4 bases and J dropped 7; count of bases not matched to a gene: 9. This CDR3 has 14 amino acids. Germline V gene lookup returns CDR1 LNHDA and CDR2 SQIVND (reference sequence). In nucleotides, the CDR3 is TGTGCCAGTAGTACCCGACAGGGTGTGGGTGGCTACACCTTC. It specifies CASSTRQGVGGYTF.

V and J are TRBV7-2 and TRBJ2-1; 7 bases agree with TRBD2. The trim removed 6 bases at V and 7 bases at J, leaving 3 bases unmatched. The CDR3 extends over 12 amino acids. The germline V gene has CDR1 SGHTA and CDR2 FQGNSA. The CDR3 DNA follows: TGTGCCAGCAGTTACGGGGGGAATGAGCAGTTCTTC. Translating gives CASSYGGNEQFF.

The chain is built from TRBV30 and TRBJ2-1, with no clear D. V dropped 4 bases and J dropped 2 bases, with 9 bases sitting between them. CDR1 is GTSNPN, CDR2 SVGIG, per germline (reference sequence). The CDR3 has 13 amino acids. The CDR3, as DNA: TGTGCCTGGAACTCCCTAGCCTACAATGAGCAGTTCTTC. As protein: CAWNSLAYNEQFF.